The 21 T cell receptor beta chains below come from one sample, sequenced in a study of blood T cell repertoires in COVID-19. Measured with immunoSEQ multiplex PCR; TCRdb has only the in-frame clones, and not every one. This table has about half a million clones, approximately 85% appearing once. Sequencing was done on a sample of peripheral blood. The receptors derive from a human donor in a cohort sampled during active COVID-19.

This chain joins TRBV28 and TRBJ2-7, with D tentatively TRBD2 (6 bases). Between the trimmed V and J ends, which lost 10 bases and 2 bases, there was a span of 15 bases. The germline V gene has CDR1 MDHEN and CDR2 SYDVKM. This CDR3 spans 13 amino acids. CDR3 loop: CATQRREPYEQYF. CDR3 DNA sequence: TGTGCCACCCAACGGAGGGAACCCTACGAGCAGTACTTC.

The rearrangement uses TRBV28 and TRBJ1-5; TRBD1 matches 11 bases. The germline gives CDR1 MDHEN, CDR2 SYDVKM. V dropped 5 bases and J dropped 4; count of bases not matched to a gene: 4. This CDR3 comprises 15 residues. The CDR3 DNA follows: TGTGCCAGCAGTCCGGACAGGGGGCAGAATCAGCCCCAGCATTTT. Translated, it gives CASSPDRGQNQPQHF.

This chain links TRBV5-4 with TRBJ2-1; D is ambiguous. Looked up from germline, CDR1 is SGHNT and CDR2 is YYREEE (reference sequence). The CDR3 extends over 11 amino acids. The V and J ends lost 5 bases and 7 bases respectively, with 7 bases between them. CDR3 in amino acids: CASRALNEQFF. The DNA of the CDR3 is TGTGCCAGCAGGGCTCTTAATGAGCAGTTCTTC. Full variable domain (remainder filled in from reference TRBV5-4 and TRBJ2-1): ETGVTQSPTHLIKTRGQQVTLRCSSQSGHNTVSWYQQALGQGPQFIFQYYREEENGRGNFPPRFSGLQFPNYSSELNVNALELDDSALYLCASRALNEQFFGPGTRLTVL.

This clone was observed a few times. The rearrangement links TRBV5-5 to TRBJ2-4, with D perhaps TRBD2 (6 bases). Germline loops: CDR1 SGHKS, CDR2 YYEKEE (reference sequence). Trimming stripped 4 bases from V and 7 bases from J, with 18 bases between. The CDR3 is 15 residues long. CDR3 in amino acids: CASSPRAESGNIQYF. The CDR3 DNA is TGTGCCAGCAGCCCGAGGGCCGAGAGCGGGAACATTCAGTACTTC.

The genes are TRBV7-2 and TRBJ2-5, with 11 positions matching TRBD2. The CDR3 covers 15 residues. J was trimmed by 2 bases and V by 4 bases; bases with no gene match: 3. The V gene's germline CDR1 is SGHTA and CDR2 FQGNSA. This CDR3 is CASSSGLAEQETQYF. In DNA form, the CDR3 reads TGTGCCAGCAGCTCGGGACTAGCGGAACAAGAGACCCAGTACTTC. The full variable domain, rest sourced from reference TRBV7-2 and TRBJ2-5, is GAGVSQSPSNKVTEKGKDVELRCDPISGHTALYWYRQSLGQGLEFLIYFQGNSAPDKSGLPSDRFSAERTGGSVSTLTIQRTQQEDSAVYLCASSSGLAEQETQYFGPGTRLLVL.

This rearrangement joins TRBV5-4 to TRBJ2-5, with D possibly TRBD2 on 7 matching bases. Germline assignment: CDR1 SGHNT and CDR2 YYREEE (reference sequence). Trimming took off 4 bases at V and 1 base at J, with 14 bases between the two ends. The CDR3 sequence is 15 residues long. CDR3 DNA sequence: TGTGCCAGCAGCGGGGGAGGGGGAGGCCAAGAGACCCAGTACTTC. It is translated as CASSGGGGGQETQYF.

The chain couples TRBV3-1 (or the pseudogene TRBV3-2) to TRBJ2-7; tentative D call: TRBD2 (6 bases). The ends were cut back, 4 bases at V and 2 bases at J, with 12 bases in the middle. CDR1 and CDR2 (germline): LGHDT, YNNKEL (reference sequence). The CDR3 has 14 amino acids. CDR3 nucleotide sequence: TGTGCCAGCAGCCCGCGGCGGGAAACCTACGAGCAGTACTTC. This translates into CASSPRRETYEQYF.

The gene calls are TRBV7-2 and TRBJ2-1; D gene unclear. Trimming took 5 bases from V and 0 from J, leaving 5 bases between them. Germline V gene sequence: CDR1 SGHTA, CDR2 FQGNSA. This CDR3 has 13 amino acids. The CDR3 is CASSLSSYNEQFF. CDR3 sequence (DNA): TGTGCCAGCAGCCTAAGCTCCTACAATGAGCAGTTCTTC.

CDR3 sequence (DNA): TGCAGCGTTGAAGTAGCCCCCCTTGGAGAGACCCAGTACTTC. Protein product: CSVEVAPLGETQYF. The chain has TRBV29-1 and TRBJ2-5; D gene ambiguous. Trimming shortened V by 1 base and J by 4 bases, and 13 bases separated the two germline ends. Germline lookup yields CDR1 SQVTM and CDR2 ANQGSEA. CDR3 length: 14 amino acids.

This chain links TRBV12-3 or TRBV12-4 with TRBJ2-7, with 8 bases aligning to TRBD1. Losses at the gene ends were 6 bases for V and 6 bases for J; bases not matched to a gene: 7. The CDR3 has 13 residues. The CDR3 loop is CASRVTGALEQYF. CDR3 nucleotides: TGTGCCAGCAGAGTGACAGGGGCGCTCGAGCAGTACTTC.

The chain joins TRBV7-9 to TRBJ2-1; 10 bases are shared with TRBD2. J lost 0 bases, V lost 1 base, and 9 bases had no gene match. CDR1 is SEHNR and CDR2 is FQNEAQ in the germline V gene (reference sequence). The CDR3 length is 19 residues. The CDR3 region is CASSLVGLARESSYNEQFF. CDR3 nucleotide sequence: TGTGCCAGCAGCTTAGTGGGACTAGCGCGAGAAAGCTCCTACAATGAGCAGTTCTTC.

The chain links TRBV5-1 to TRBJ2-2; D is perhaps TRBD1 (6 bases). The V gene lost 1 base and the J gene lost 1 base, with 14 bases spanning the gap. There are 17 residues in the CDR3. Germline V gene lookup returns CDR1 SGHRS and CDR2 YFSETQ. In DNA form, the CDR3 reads TGCGCCAGCAGCTTGACCTTCGGGACACTGAACACCGGGGAGCTGTTTTTT. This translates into CASSLTFGTLNTGELFF.

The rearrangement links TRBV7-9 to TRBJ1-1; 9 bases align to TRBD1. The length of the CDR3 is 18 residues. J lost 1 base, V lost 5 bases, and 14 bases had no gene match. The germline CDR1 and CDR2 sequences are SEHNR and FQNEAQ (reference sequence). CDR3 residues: CASSRPGTGLGKNTEAFF. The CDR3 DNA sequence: TGTGCCAGCAGCCGTCCCGGGACAGGGTTAGGTAAGAACACTGAAGCTTTCTTT.

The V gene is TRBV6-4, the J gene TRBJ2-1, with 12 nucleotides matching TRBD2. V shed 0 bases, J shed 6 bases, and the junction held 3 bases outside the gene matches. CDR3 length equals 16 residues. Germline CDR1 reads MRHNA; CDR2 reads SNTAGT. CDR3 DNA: TGTGCCAGCAGTGACTCGACTAGCGGGAGACCCAATGAGCAGTTCTTC. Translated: CASSDSTSGRPNEQFF.

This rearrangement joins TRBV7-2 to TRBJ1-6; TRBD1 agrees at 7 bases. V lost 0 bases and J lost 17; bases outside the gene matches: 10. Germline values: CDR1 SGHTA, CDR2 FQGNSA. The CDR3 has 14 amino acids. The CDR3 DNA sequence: TGTGCCAGCAGCTTAGCACCAGGGGGTGTATATATCCACTTT. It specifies CASSLAPGGVYIHF.

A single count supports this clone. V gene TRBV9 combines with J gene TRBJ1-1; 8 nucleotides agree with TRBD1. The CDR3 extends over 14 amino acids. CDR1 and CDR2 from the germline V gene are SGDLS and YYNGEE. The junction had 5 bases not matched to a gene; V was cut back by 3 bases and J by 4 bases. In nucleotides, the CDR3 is TGTGCCAGCAGCGCAGGGGGCGAGAGCACTGAAGCTTTCTTT. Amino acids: CASSAGGESTEAFF.

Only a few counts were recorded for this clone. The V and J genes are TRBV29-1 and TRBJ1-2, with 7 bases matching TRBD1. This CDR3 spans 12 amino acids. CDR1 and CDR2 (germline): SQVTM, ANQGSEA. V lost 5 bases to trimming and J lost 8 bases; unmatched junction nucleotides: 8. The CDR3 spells CSVSGGRGGYTF. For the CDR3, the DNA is TGCAGCGTTTCAGGGGGAAGGGGAGGCTACACCTTC.

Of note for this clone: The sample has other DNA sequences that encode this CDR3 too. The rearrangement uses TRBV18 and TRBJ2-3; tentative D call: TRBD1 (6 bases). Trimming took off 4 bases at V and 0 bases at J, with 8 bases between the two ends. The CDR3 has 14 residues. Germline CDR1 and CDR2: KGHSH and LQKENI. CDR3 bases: TGTGCCAGCTCACTCGACAGGAGCACAGATACGCAGTATTTT. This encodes CASSLDRSTDTQYF.

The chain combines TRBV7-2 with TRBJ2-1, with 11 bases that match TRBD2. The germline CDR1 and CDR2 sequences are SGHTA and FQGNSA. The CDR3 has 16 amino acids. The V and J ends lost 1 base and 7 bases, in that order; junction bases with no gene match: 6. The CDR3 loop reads CASSLGLAGGFNEQFF. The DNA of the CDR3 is TGTGCCAGCAGCTTAGGTCTAGCGGGAGGTTTTAATGAGCAGTTCTTC.

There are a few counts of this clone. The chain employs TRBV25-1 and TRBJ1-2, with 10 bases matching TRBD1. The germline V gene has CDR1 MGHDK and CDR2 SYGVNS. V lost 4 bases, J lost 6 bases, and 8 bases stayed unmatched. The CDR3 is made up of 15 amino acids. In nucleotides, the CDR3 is TGTGCCAGCAGTGTGACAGGGGGCGCATTGAATGGCTACACCTTC. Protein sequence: CASSVTGGALNGYTF.

The CDR3 sequence: CASSLASYEQYF. CDR3 nucleotide sequence: TGCGCCAGCAGCTTGGCCAGTTACGAGCAGTACTTC. This rearrangement joins TRBV5-1 to TRBJ2-7, with D unresolved. The V and J ends lost 0 bases and 4 bases respectively, with 5 bases between them. This CDR3 is 12 amino acids long. Germline CDR1 SGHRS, CDR2 YFSETQ.